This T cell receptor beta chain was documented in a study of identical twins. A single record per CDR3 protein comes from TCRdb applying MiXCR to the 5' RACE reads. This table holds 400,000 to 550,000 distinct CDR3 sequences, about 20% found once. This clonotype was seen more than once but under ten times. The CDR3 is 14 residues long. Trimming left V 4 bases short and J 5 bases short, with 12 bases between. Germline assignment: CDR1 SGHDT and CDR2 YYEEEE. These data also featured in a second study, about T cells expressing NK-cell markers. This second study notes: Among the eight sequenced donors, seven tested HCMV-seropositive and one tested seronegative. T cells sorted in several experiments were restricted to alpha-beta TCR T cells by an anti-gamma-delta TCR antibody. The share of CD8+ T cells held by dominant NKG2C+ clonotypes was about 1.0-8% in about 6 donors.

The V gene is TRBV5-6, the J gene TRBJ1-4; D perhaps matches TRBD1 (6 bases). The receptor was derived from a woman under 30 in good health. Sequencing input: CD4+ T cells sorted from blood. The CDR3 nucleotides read TGTGCCAGCAGCGCATGGGACAAAAATGAAAAACTGTTTTTT. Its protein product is CASSAWDKNEKLFF.